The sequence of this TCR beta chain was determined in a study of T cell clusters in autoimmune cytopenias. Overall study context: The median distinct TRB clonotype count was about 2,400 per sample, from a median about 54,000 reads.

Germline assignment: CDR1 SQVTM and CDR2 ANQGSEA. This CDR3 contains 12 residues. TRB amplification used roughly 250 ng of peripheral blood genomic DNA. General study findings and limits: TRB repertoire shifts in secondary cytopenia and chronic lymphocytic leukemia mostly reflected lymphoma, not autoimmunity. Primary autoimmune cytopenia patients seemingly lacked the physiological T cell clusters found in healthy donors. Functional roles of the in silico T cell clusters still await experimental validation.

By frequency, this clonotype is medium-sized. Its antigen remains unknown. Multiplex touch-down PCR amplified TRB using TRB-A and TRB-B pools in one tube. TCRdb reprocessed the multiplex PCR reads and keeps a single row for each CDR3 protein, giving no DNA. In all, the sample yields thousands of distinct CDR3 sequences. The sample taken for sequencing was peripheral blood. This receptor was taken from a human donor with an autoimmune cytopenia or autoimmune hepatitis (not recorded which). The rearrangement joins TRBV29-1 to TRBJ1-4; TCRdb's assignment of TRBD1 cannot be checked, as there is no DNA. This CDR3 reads CSVGTGYEKLFF.